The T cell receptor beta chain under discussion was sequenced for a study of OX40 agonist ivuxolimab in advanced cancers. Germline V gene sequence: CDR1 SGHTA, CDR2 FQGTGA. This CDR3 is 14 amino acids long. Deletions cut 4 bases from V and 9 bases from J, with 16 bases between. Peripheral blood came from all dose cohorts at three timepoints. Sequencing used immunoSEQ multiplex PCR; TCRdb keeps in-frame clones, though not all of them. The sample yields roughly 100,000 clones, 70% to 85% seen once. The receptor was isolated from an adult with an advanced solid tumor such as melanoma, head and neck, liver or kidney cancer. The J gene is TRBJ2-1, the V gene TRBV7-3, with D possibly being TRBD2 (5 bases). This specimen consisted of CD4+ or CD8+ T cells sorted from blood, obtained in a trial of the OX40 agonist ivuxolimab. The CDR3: CASSSKGWESEQFF. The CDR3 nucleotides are TGTGCCAGCAGCTCTAAGGGATGGGAGAGTGAGCAGTTCTTC.